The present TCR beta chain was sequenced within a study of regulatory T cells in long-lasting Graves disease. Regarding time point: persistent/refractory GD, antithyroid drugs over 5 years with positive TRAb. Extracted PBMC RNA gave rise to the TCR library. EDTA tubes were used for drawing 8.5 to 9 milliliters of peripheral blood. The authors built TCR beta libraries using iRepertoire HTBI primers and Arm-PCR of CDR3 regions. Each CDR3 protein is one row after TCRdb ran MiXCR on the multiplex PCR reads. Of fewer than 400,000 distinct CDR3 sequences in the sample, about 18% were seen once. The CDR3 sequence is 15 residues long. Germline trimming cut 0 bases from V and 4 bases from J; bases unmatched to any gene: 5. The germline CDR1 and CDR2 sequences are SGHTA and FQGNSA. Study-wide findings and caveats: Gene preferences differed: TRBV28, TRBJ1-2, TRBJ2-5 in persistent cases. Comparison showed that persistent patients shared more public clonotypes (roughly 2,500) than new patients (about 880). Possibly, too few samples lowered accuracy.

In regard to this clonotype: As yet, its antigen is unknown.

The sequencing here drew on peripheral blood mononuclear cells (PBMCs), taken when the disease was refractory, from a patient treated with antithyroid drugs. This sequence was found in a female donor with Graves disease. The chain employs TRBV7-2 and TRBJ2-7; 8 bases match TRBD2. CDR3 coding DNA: TGTGCCAGCAGCTTAGCGGGGCGGGGGGTTTACGAGCAGTACTTC. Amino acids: CASSLAGRGVYEQYF.